These T cell receptor beta chains were read from a single sample in a study of CD8+ T cells in alopecia areata. Assay: immunoSEQ multiplex PCR; the TCRdb copy retains only in-frame clones and omits some. The sample consists of approximately 150,000 clones, approximately 60% of them appearing once. Sequencing input: CD4+ T cells sorted from blood. These receptors came from a human donor in good health. Both conserved end residues are part of each CDR3. Fields, in order: clone size, D gene, V gene, J gene, CDR3 protein, CDR3 DNA. D genes are given only for firm matches. Clone sizes are given selectively: once, few, many, or a class where the clone is expanded.

>-|-|TRBV6-5|TRBJ2-5
CASSYQGQETQYF
TGTGCCAGCAGTTACCAGGGGCAAGAGACCCAGTACTTC
>few|-|TRBV5-1|TRBJ1-1
CASSLERGNTEAFF
TGCGCCAGCAGCTTGGAACGGGGGAACACTGAAGCTTTCTTT
>few|-|TRBV19|TRBJ1-5
CASSHIGANQPQHF
TGTGCCAGTAGCCATATAGGAGCAAATCAGCCCCAGCATTTT
>few|TRBD1|TRBV10-3|TRBJ2-7
CAISDLGQGNYEQYF
TGTGCCATCAGTGACTTGGGACAGGGAAACTACGAGCAGTACTTC
>few|TRBD1|TRBV6-1|TRBJ1-2
CASRMTGPGGYTF
TGTGCCAGCAGGATGACAGGGCCTGGGGGCTACACCTTC
>-|-|TRBV27|TRBJ2-3
CASSYAGGRWYF
TGTGCCAGCAGTTACGCCGGGGGGCGCTGGTATTTT
>few|TRBD1|TRBV7-3|TRBJ2-1
CASSSGQNNEQFF
TGTGCCAGCAGCTCGGGACAGAACAATGAGCAGTTCTTC
>-|-|TRBV29-1|TRBJ2-1
CSATSVGEQFF
TGCAGCGCAACCTCTGTTGGTGAGCAGTTCTTC
>-|-|TRBV2|TRBJ2-1
CASSEGYRRYNEQFF
TGTGCCAGCAGTGAAGGGTACAGGCGATACAATGAGCAGTTCTTC
>few|-|TRBV21-1|TRBJ1-2
CASRSWKGRFVVGYGYTF
TGTGCCAGCAGGTCTTGGAAAGGGCGGTTTGTCGTAGGCTATGGCTACACCTTC
>-|-|TRBV2|TRBJ2-3
CASSEFALPPTDTQYF
TGTGCCAGCAGTGAATTTGCCCTACCTCCCACAGATACGCAGTATTTT
>once|-|TRBV15|TRBJ2-5
CATSRGTRPQETQYF
TGTGCCACCAGCAGAGGGACCCGGCCCCAAGAGACCCAGTACTTC
>-|-|TRBV30|TRBJ2-6
CAWSSPRTGTFGANVLTF
TGTGCCTGGAGTTCCCCCCGAACAGGCACTTTTGGTGCCAACGTCCTGACTTTC
>many|-|TRBV9|TRBJ2-2
CASSAGTNTGELFF
TGTGCCAGCAGCGCGGGAACAAACACCGGGGAGCTGTTTTTT
>-|-|TRBV29-1|TRBJ1-2
CSVIEGFSSYGYTF
TGCAGCGTCATAGAAGGGTTTTCATCCTATGGCTACACCTTC
>-|-|TRBV29-1|TRBJ1-1
CSVGTASDTEAFF
TGCAGCGTTGGGACTGCTTCAGACACTGAAGCTTTCTTT
>once|-|TRBV7-7|TRBJ2-1
CASSLGPYNEQFF
TGTGCCAGCAGCTTAGGACCATACAATGAGCAGTTCTTC
>-|TRBD1|TRBV6-5|TRBJ2-4
CASSPPTGGIQYF
TGTGCCAGCAGTCCGCCGACAGGGGGCATTCAGTACTTC
>few|TRBD1|TRBV30|TRBJ1-5
CAWSLTGGNQPQHF
TGTGCCTGGAGCCTGACAGGGGGCAATCAGCCCCAGCATTTT
>-|-|TRBV18|TRBJ2-5
CASSPGSRETQYF
TGTGCCAGCTCACCAGGGAGTCGAGAGACCCAGTACTTC
>few|-|TRBV7-6|TRBJ2-6
CASSLESSGANVLTF
TGTGCCAGCAGCTTAGAGAGCTCTGGGGCCAACGTCCTGACTTTC
>-|TRBD1|TRBV7-8|TRBJ2-5
CASSLGQGGEETQYF
TGTGCCAGCAGCTTAGGACAGGGGGGGGAAGAGACCCAGTACTTC
>few|-|TRBV2|TRBJ2-7
CASRRERTEQYF
TGTGCCAGCAGAAGGGAGCGGACAGAGCAGTACTTC
>-|-|TRBV23-1|TRBJ2-7
CASSQSGSYEQYF
TGCGCCAGCAGTCAATCGGGTAGCTACGAGCAGTACTTC
>-|TRBD2|TRBV4-1|TRBJ2-5
CASSQLPLAGAQETQYF
TGCGCCAGCAGCCAACTTCCACTAGCGGGGGCGCAAGAGACCCAGTACTTC
>few|-|TRBV11-2|TRBJ1-5
CASRERGEGQPQHF
TGTGCCAGCAGGGAACGGGGGGAGGGCCAGCCCCAGCATTTT
>-|-|TRBV30|TRBJ2-4
CAWRDPVGEAKNIQYF
TGTGCCTGGAGGGACCCGGTAGGGGAAGCCAAAAACATTCAGTACTTC
>-|TRBD2|TRBV5-1|TRBJ2-1
CASSPGFSGRGYNEQFF
TGCGCCAGCAGCCCCGGGTTTAGCGGGAGAGGCTACAATGAGCAGTTCTTC
>-|-|TRBV30|TRBJ2-7
CACGGSYEQYF
TGTGCCTGTGGGGGGTCCTACGAGCAGTACTTC
>-|-|TRBV10-3|TRBJ2-3
CAISGYEGDTQYF
TGTGCCATCAGTGGTTATGAGGGAGATACGCAGTATTTT
>once|-|TRBV29-1|TRBJ2-6
CSVAYRNVLTF
TGCAGCGTGGCTTATCGCAACGTCCTGACTTTC
>-|-|TRBV7-9|TRBJ1-1
CASSPRRVGNTEAFF
TGTGCCAGCAGCCCCCGGAGGGTTGGGAACACTGAAGCTTTCTTT
>-|TRBD1|TRBV29-1|TRBJ1-1
CSVGQGVSTEAFF
TGCAGCGTAGGACAGGGAGTAAGCACTGAAGCTTTCTTT
>-|TRBD2|TRBV11-1|TRBJ2-3
CASSLLSGWKDTQYF
TGTGCCAGCAGCCTACTTAGCGGGTGGAAAGATACGCAGTATTTT
>-|-|TRBV30|TRBJ2-2
CAWSSVNTGELFF
TGTGCCTGGAGTTCAGTGAACACCGGGGAGCTGTTTTTT
>few|-|TRBV5-1|TRBJ1-1
CASSLGTEAFF
TGCGCCAGCAGCTTGGGAACTGAAGCTTTCTTT
>-|-|TRBV5-1|TRBJ2-3
CASTTLSGADTQYF
TGCGCCAGCACCACACTCTCGGGGGCAGATACGCAGTATTTT
>once|-|TRBV25-1|TRBJ1-2
CASSARTANPYGYTF
TGTGCCAGCAGTGCCCGGACAGCGAATCCCTATGGCTACACCTTC
>few|-|TRBV28|TRBJ1-2
CASSLANYGYTF
TGTGCCAGCAGTTTAGCGAACTATGGCTACACCTTC
>-|-|TRBV29-1|TRBJ1-1
CSADGIGTEAFF
TGCAGCGCGGACGGGATAGGGACTGAAGCTTTCTTT
>-|-|TRBV9|TRBJ2-5
CASSPSFRGETQYF
TGTGCCAGCAGCCCCTCCTTCAGGGGAGAGACCCAGTACTTC
>-|-|TRBV6-5|TRBJ2-2
CASSYRQGAEELFF
TGTGCCAGCAGTTATCGGCAGGGCGCAGAGGAGCTGTTTTTT
>-|-|TRBV27|TRBJ2-4
CASRTGLPTALAKNIQYF
TGTGCCAGCAGGACGGGACTCCCTACCGCCCTAGCCAAAAACATTCAGTACTTC
>-|-|TRBV7-6|TRBJ1-2
CASSLGGIGGYTF
TGTGCCAGCAGCTTAGGGGGGATAGGTGGCTACACCTTC
>-|-|TRBV29-1|TRBJ1-1
CSVASGTEAFF
TGCAGCGTTGCAAGTGGCACTGAAGCTTTCTTT
>once|TRBD2|TRBV5-6|TRBJ2-3
CASSTGTSGRVDTQYF
TGTGCCAGCAGCACGGGGACTAGCGGACGGGTGGATACGCAGTATTTT
>-|-|TRBV19|TRBJ2-6
CASSPPSSGANVLTF
TGTGCCAGTAGTCCCCCCAGCTCTGGGGCCAACGTCCTGACTTTC
>-|-|TRBV23-1|TRBJ2-6
CASSPTEGQDNSGANVLTF
TGCGCCAGCAGTCCCACCGAAGGGCAGGATAACTCTGGGGCCAACGTCCTGACTTTC